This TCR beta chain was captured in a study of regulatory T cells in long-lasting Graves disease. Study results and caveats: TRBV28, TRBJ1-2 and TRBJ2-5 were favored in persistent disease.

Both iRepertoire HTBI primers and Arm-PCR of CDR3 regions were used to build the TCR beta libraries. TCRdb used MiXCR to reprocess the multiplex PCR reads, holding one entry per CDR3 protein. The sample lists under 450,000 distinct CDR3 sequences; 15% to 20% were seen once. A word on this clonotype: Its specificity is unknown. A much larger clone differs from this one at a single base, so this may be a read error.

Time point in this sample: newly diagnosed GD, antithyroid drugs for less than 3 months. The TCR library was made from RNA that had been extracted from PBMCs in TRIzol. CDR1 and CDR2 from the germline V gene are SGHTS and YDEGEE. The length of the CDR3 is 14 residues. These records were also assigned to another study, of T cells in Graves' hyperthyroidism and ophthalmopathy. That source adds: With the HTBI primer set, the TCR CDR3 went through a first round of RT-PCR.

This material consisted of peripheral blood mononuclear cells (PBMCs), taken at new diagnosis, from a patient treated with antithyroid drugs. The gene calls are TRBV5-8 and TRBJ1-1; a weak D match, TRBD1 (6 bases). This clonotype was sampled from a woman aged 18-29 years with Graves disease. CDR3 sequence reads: CASSLLSGGTVAFF. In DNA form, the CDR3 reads TGTGCCAGCAGCCTCCTTTCGGGGGGCACTGTAGCTTTCTTT.